This TCR beta chain is drawn from a study of identical twins. Study results and caveats: Conclusions relied on cross-sectional statistical analysis, not following the same donors. Low generation-probability sequences were in excess among twin-shared out-of-frame alpha sequences.

The donor group consisted entirely of healthy Caucasians. The CDR3 sequence is 15 residues long. V was pared by 2 bases and J by 4 bases, with 3 bases of the junction left unmatched. The germline gives CDR1 KGHDR, CDR2 SFDVKD. Template switching, a step in the protocol, added a universal primer site, and cDNA carried unique molecular identifiers. A single record per CDR3 protein comes from TCRdb applying MiXCR to the 5' RACE reads. The sample yields 240,000 or so distinct CDR3 sequences, 10% to 15% seen once. This clonotype appeared many times. What it recognizes is unknown. These same records also appear under a second study, on yellow fever vaccine responses in identical twins.

The receptor's source is a woman aged 18-29 years in good health. What was sequenced was memory (CD45RO+) T cells sorted from blood. The gene calls are TRBV24-1 and TRBJ2-1, with 8 bases identical to TRBD2. CDR3 bases: TGTGCCACCAGTGATTGGCGGGGGGCTTACAATGAGCAGTTCTTC. This sequence encodes CATSDWRGAYNEQFF.